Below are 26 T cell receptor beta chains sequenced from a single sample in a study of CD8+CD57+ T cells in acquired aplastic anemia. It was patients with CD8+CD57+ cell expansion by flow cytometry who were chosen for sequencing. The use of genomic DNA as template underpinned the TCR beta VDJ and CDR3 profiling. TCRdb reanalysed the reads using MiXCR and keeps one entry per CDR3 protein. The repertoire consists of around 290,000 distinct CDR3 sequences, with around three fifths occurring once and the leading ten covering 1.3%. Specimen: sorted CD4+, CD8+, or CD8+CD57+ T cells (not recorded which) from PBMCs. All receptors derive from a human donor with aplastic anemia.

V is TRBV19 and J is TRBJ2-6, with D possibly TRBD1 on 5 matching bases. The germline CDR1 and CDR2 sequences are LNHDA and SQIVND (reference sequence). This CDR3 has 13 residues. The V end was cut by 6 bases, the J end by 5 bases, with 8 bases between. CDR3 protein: CASRVDRANVLTF. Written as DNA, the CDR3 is TGTGCCAGTAGGGTGGACAGGGCCAACGTCCTGACTTTC.

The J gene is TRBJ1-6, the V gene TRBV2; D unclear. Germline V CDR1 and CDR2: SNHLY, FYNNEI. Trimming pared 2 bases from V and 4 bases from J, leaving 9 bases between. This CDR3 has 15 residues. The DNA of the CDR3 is TGTGCCAGCAGTGAATATGGTGGATATAATTCACCCCTCCACTTT. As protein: CASSEYGGYNSPLHF. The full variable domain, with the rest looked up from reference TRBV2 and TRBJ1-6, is EPEVTQTPSHQVTQMGQEVILRCVPISNHLYFYWYRQILGQKVEFLVSFYNNEISEKSEIFDDQFSVERPDGSNFTLKIRSTKLEDSAMYFCASSEYGGYNSPLHFGNGTRLTVT.

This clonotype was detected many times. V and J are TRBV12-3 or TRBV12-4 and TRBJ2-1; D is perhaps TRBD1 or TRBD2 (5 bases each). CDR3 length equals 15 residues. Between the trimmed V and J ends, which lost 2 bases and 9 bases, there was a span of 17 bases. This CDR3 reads CASSLNAVTRGEQFF. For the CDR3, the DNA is TGTGCCAGCAGTTTAAACGCCGTTACGAGGGGTGAGCAGTTCTTC.

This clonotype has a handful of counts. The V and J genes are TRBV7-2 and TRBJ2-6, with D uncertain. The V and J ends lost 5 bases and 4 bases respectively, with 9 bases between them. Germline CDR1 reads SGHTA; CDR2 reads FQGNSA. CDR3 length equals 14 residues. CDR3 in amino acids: CASSPRYGANVLTF. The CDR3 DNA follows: TGTGCCAGCAGCCCCCGGTACGGGGCCAACGTCCTGACTTTC.

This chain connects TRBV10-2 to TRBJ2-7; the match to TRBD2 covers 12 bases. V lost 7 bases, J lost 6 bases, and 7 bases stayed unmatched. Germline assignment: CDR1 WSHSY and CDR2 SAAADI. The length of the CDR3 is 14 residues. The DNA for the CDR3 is TGCGCCAGCACCCCGACTAGCGGGAGTTGCGAGCAGTACTTC. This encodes CASTPTSGSCEQYF.

The CDR3 nucleotides are TGTGCCAGCAGCTTAGGGACTAGCGGGACAGCAGATACGCAGTATTTT. This gives the protein CASSLGTSGTADTQYF. This chain joins TRBV7-8 and TRBJ2-3; 12 bases align to TRBD2. The CDR3 sequence is 16 residues long. J was trimmed by 4 bases and V by 1 base; bases with no gene match: 3. The germline gives CDR1 SGHVS, CDR2 FQNEAQ.

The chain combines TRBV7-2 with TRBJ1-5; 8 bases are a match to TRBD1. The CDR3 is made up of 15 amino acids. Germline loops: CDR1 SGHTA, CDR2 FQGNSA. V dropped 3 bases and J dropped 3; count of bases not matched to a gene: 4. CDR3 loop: CASSLRGQVNQPQHF. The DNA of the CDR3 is TGTGCCAGCAGCTTGCGGGGACAGGTCAATCAGCCCCAGCATTTT.

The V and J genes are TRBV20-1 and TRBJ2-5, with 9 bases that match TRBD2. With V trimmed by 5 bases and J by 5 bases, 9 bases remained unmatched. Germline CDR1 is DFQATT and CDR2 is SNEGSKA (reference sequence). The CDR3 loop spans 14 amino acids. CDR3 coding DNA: TGCAGTGCTCCCTCCGAGCGGGGGGTGGAGACCCAGTACTTC. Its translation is CSAPSERGVETQYF.

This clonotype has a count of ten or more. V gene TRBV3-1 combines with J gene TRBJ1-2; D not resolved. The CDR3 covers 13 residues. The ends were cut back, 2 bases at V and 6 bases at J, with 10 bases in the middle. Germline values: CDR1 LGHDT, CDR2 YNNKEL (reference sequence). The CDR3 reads CASSQLGFHGYTF. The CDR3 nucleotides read TGTGCCAGCAGCCAACTTGGTTTTCATGGCTACACCTTC.

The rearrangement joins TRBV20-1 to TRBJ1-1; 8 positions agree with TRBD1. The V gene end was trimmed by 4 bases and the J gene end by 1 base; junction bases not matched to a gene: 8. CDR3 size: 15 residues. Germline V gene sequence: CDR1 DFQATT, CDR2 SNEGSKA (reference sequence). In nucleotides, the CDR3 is TGCAGTGCTAAATCCGAGGGACAGGCGAACACTGAAGCTTTCTTT. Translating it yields CSAKSEGQANTEAFF.

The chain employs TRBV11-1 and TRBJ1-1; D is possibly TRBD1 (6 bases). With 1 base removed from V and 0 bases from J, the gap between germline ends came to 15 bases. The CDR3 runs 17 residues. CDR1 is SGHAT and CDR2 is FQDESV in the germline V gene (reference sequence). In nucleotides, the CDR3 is TGTGCCAGCAGCTTAGACTCTAGGCGGGACATGAACACTGAAGCTTTCTTT. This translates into CASSLDSRRDMNTEAFF.

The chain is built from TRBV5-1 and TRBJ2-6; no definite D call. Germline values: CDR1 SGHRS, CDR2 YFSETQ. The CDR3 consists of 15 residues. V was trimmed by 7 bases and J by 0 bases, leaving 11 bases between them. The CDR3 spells CASRKQLSGANVLTF. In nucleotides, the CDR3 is TGCGCCAGCCGGAAACAGCTCTCTGGGGCCAACGTCCTGACTTTC.

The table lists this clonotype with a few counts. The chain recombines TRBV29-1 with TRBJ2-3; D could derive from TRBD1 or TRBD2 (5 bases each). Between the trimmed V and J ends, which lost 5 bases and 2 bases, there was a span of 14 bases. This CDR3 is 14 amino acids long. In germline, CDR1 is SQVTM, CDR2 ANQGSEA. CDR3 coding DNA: TGCAGCGTTCGAGGGGATACGTACACAGATACGCAGTATTTT. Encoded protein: CSVRGDTYTDTQYF.

The CDR3 region is CATSMGPQETQYF. CDR3 coding DNA: TGTGCGACCTCGATGGGGCCCCAAGAGACCCAGTACTTC. The V call is TRBV7-3, the J call TRBJ2-5, with TRBD1 as a possible D gene (5 bases). The CDR3 runs to 13 residues. Germline CDR1 reads SGHTA; CDR2 reads FQGTGA.

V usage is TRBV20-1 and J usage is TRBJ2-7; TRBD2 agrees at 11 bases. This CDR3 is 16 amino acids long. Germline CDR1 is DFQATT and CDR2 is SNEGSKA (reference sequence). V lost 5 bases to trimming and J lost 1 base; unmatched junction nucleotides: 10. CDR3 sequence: CSAPQELAGVSYEQYF. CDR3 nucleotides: TGCAGTGCTCCCCAGGAACTAGCGGGAGTGTCCTACGAGCAGTACTTC.

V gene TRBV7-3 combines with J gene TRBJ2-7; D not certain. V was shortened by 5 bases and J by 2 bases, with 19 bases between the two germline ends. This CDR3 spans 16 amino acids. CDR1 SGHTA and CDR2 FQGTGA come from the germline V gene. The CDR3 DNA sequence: TGTGCCAGCAGCACCTATCACAAGCCAAGGCCCTACGAGCAGTACTTC. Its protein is CASSTYHKPRPYEQYF.

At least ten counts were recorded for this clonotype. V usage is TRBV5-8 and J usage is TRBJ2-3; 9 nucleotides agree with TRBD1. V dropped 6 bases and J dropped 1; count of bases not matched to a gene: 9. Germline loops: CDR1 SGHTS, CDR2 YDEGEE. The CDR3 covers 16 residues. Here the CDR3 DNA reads TGTGCCAGCACAACAGGGGGCAACGTCGGCACAGATACGCAGTATTTT. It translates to CASTTGGNVGTDTQYF.

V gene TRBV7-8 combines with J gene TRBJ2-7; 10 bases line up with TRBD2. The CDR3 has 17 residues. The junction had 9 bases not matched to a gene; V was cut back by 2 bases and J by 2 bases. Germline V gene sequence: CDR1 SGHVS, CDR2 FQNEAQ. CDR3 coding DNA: TGTGCCAGCAGCTTAAAGGGTATACTAGCGGGGACCTACGAGCAGTACTTC. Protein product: CASSLKGILAGTYEQYF.

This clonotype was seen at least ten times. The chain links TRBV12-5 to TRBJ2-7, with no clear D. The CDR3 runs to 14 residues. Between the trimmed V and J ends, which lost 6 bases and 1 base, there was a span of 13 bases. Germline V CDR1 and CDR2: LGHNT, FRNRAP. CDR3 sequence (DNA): TGTGCTAGTGGGAAACACCCAGATTCCTACGAGCAGTACTTC. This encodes CASGKHPDSYEQYF.

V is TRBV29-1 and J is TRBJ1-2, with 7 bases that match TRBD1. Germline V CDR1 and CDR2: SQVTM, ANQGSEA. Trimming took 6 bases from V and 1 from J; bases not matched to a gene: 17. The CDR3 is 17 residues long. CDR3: CSVSNKGDRLNNYGYTF. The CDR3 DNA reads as TGCAGCGTGTCAAATAAAGGGGACAGACTTAATAACTATGGCTACACCTTC.

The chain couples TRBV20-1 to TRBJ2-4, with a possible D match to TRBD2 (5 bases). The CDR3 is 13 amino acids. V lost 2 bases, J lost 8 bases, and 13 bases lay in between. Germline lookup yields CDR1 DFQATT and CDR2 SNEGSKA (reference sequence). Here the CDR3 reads CSARLSAGHIQYF. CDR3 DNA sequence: TGCAGTGCTAGACTTAGCGCCGGGCACATTCAGTACTTC.

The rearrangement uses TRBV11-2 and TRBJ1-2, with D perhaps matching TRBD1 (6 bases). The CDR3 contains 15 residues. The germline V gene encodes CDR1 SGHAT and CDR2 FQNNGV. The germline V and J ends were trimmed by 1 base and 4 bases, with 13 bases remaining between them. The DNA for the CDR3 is TGTGCCAGCAGCTTAGGCTCGGGGGCGGGCTATGGCTACACCTTC. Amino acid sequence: CASSLGSGAGYGYTF.

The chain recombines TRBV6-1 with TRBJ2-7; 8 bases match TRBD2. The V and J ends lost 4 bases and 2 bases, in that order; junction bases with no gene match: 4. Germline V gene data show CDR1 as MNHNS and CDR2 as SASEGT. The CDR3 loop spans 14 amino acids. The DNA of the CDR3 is TGTGCCAGCAGTGGTAGCGGGGACCCCTACGAGCAGTACTTC. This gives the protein CASSGSGDPYEQYF.

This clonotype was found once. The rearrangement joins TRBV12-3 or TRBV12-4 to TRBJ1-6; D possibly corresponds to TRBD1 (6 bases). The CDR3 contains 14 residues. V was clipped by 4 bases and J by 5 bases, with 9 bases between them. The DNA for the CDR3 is TGTGCCAGCAGTTCTCGGACAGATAATTCACCCCTCCACTTT. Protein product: CASSSRTDNSPLHF.

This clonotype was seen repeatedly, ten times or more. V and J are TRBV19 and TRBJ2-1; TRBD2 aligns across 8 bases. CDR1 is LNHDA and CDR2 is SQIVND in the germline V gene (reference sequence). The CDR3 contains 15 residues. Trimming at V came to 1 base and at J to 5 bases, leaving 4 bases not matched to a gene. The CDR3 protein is CASSIGLAGHNEQFF. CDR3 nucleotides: TGTGCCAGTAGTATAGGCCTAGCGGGTCACAATGAGCAGTTCTTC.

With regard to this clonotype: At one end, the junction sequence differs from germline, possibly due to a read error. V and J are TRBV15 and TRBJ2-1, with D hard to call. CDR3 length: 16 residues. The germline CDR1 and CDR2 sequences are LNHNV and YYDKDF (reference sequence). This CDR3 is CAASRGRHALQNEQFF. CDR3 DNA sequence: TGTGCCGCCAGCAGAGGCAGACACGCTCTACAGAATGAGCAGTTCTTC. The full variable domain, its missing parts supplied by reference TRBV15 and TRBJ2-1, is DAMVIQNPRYQVTQFGKPVTLSCSQTLNHNVMYWYQQKSSQAPKLLFHYYDKDFNNEADTPDNFQSRRPNTSFCFLDIRSPGLGDTAMYLCAASRGRHALQNEQFFGPGTRLTVL.